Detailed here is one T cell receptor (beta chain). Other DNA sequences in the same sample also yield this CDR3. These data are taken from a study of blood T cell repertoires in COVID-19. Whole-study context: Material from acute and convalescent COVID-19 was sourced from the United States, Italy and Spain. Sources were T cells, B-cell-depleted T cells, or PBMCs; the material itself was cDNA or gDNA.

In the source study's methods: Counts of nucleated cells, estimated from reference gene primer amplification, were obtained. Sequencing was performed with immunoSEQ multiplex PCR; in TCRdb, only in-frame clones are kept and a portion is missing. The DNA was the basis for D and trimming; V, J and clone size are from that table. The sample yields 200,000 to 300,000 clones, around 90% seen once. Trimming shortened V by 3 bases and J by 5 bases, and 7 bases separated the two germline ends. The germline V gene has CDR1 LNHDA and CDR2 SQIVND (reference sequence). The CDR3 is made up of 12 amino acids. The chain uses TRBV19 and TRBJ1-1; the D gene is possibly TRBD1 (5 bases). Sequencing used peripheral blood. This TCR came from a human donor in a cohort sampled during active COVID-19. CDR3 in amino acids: CASSMGGTEAFF. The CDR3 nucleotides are TGTGCCAGTAGTATGGGGGGAACTGAAGCTTTCTTT.